Presented here are 8 T cell receptor beta chains from one specimen sequenced in a study of T-cell reconstitution after alpha-beta-depleted transplantation in children. TCRbeta library construction was performed incorporating unique molecular identifiers. TCRdb independently ran MiXCR on the PCR reads; one entry per CDR3 protein. The sample lists a few hundred thousand distinct CDR3 sequences, over 9% occurring once. The starting material was PBMCs from the stem cell graft donor, obtained from the stem cell graft. The receptor source for this set is a human donor who donated a stem cell graft to a child with acute lymphoblastic leukemia.

This clonotype appeared many times. The chain uses TRBV28 and TRBJ2-5; 10 nucleotides line up with TRBD1. The CDR3 is 14 residues long. J lost 4 bases, V lost 6 bases, and 5 bases had no gene match. The germline gives CDR1 MDHEN, CDR2 SYDVKM. CDR3: CASRTGGESETQYF. For the CDR3, the DNA is TGTGCCAGCAGGACAGGGGGCGAGTCAGAGACCCAGTACTTC.

The chain links TRBV20-1 to TRBJ2-3; D gene unclear. The CDR3 is 13 amino acids. From germline, CDR1 is DFQATT and CDR2 SNEGSKA (reference sequence). V lost 7 bases and J 2 bases, leaving 13 bases between the germline ends. CDR3 amino acids: CSGPRSVTDTQYF. CDR3 in DNA: TGCAGTGGCCCTCGGAGCGTCACAGATACGCAGTATTTT.

This clonotype occurred many times. The chain is built from TRBV11-2 and TRBJ2-7; 8 bases agree with TRBD1. With 1 base clipped from V and 3 bases from J, the junction kept 5 bases outside the gene matches. The CDR3 has 15 residues. Germline CDR1 is SGHAT and CDR2 is FQNNGV. CDR3 region: CASSLAQGAVYEQYF. In DNA form, the CDR3 reads TGTGCCAGCAGCTTAGCGCAGGGGGCTGTCTACGAGCAGTACTTC.

This chain connects TRBV20-1 to TRBJ2-3; D gene unclear. Germline V CDR1 and CDR2: DFQATT, SNEGSKA (reference sequence). With 0 bases removed from V and 0 bases from J, the gap between germline ends came to 10 bases. There are 15 residues in the CDR3. CDR3 in amino acids: CSARDRRPSTDTQYF. The CDR3 coding sequence is TGCAGTGCTAGAGACCGAAGGCCTAGCACAGATACGCAGTATTTT.

This clonotype was picked up many times. V gene TRBV3-1 combines with J gene TRBJ2-5; 7 bases match TRBD2. Trimming removed 1 base from V and 7 bases from J; junction bases left unmatched: 6. The CDR3 is 14 amino acids. Germline-derived CDR1 and CDR2 are LGHDT and YNNKEL (reference sequence). This chain's CDR3 is CASSQAAGDRTQYF. CDR3 in DNA: TGTGCCAGCAGCCAAGCGGCGGGAGATCGGACCCAGTACTTC.

The J gene is TRBJ2-3, the V gene TRBV10-3; TRBD1 is a possible D gene (5 bases). V lost 8 bases and J lost 3, with 15 bases in between. The CDR3 contains 14 residues. The germline V gene encodes CDR1 ENHRY and CDR2 SYGVKD. The CDR3 reads CAIGWQGNTDTQYF. The DNA of the CDR3 is TGTGCCATCGGTTGGCAGGGAAATACAGATACGCAGTATTTT.

The CDR3, as DNA: TGTGCCACCAGCGCCCGAGGAGGGGCTAATGAAAAACTGTTTTTT. This encodes CATSARGGANEKLFF. The J gene is TRBJ1-4, the V gene TRBV15; D may be TRBD1 (5 bases). The CDR3 has 15 residues. The germline V gene has CDR1 LNHNV and CDR2 YYDKDF (reference sequence). The V and J ends lost 5 bases and 3 bases respectively, with 13 bases between them.

This clonotype was seen only a few times. The chain is built from TRBV7-2 and TRBJ2-6; 8 nucleotides line up with TRBD1. The germline CDR1 and CDR2 sequences are SGHTA and FQGNSA. Germline trimming cut 4 bases from V and 0 bases from J; bases unmatched to any gene: 5. This CDR3 has 17 residues. CDR3 sequence: CASSWWTGTSGANVLTF. The CDR3 bases are TGTGCCAGCAGCTGGTGGACAGGGACCTCTGGGGCCAACGTCCTGACTTTC.